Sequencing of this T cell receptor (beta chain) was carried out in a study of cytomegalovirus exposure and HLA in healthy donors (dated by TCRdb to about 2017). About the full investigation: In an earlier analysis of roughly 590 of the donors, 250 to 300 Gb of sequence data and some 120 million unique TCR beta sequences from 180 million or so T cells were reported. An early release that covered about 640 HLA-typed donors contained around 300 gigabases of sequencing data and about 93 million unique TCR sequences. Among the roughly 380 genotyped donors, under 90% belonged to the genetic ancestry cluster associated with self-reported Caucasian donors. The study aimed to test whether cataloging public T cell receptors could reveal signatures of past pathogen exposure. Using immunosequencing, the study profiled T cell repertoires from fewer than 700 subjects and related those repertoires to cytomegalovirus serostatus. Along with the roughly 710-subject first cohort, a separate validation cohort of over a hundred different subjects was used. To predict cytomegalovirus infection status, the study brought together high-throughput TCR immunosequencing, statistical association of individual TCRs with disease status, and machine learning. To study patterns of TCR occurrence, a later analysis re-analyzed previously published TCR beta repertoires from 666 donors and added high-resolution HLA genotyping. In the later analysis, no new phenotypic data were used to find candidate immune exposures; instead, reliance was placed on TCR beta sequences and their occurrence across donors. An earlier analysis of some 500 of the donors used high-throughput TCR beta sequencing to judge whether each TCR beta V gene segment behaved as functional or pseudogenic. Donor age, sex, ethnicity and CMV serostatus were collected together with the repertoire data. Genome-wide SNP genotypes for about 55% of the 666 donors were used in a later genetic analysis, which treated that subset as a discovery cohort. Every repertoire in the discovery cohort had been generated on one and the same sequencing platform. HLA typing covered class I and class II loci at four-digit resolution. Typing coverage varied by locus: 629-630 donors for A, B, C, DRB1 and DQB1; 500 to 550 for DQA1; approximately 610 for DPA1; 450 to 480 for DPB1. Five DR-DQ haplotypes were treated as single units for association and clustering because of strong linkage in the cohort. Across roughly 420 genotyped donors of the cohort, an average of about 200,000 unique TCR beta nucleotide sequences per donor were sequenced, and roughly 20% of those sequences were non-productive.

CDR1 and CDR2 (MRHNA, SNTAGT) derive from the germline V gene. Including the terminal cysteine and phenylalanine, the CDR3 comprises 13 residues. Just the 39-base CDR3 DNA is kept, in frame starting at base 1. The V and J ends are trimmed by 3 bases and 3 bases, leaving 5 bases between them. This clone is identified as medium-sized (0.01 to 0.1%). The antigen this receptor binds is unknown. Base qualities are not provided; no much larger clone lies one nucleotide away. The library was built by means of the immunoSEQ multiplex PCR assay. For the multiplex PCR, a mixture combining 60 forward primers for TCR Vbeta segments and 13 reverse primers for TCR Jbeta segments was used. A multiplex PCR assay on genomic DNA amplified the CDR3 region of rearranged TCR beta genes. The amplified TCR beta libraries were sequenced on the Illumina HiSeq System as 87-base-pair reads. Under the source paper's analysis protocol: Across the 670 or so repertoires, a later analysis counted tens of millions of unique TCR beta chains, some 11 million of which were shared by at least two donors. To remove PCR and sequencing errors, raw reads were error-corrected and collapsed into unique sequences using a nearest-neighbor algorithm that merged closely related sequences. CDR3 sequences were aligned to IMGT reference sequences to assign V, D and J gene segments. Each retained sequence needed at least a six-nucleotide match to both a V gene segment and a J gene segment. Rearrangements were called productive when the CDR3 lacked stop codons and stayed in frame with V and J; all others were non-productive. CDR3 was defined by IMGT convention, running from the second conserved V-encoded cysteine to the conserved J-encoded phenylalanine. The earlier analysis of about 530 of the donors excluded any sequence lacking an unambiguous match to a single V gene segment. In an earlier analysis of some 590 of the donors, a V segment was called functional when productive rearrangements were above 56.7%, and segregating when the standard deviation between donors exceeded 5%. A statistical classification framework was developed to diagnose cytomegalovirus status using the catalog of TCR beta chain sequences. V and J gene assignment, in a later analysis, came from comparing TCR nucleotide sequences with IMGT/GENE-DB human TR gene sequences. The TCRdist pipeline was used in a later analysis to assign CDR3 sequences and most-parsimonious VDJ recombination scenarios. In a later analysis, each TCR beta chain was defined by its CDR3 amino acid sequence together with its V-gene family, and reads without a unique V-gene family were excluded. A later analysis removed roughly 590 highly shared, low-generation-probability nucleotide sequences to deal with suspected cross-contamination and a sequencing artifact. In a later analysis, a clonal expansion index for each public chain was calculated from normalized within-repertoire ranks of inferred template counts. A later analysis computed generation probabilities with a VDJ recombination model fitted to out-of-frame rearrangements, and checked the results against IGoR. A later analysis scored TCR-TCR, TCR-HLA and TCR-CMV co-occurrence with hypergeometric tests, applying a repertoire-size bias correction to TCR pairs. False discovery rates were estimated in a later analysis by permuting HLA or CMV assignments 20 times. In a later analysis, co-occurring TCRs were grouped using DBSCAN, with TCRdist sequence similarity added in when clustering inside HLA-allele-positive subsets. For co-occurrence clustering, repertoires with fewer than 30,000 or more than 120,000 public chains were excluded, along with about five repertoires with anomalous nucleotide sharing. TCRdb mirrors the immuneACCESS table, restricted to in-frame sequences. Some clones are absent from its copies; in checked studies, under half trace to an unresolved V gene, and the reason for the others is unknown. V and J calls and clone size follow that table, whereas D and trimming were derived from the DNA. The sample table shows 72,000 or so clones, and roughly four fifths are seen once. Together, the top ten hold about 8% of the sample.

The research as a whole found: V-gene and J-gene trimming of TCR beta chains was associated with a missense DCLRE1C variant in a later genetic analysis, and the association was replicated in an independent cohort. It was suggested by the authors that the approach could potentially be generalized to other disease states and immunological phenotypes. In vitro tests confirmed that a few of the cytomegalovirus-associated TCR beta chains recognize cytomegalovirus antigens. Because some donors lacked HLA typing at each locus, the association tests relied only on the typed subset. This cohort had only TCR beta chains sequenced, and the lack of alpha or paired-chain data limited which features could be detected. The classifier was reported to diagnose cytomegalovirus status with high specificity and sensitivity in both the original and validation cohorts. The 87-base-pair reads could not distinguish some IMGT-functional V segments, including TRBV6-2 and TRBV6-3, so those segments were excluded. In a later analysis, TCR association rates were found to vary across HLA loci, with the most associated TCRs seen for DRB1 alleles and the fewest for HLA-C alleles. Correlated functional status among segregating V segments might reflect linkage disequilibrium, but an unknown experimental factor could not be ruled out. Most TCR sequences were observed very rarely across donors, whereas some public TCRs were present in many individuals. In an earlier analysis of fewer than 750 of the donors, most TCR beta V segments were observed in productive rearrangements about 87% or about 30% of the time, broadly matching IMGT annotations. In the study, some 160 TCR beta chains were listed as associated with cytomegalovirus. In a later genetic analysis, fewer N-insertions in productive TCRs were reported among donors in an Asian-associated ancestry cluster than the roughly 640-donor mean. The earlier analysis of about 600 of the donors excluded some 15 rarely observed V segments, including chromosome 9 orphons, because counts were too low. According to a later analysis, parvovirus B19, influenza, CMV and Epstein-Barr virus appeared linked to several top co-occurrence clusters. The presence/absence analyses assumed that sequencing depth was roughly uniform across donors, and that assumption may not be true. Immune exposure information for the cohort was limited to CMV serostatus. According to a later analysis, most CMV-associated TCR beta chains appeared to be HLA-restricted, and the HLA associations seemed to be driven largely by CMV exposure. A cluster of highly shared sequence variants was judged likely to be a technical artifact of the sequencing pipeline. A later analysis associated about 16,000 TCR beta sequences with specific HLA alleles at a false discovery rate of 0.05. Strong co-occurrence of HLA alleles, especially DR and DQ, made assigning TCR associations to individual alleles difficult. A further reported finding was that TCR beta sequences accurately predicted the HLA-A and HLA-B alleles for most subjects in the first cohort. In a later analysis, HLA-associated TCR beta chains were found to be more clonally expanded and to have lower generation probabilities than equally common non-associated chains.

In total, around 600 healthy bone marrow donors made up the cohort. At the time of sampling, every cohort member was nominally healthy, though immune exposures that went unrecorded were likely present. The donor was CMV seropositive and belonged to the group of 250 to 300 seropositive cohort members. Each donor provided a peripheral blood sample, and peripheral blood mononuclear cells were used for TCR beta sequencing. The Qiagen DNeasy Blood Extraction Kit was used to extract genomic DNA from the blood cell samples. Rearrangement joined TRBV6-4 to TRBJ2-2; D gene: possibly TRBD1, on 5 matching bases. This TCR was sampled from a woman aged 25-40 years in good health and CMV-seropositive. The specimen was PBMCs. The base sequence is TGTGCCAGCAGTGAAGGGGACACCGGGGAGCTGTTTTTT. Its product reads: CASSEGDTGELFF.